This T cell receptor beta chain was captured in a study of neurological immune-mediated disorders. Regarding the study as a whole: HTLV-1-associated myelopathy had the most TCR clonal expansion, whereas multiple sclerosis had the least (lower than in healthy controls).

This clonotype was seen many times. Its antigen is undetermined. cDNA was made by 5'RACE with 10-nucleotide random UMIs. In each sequencing run, over 170 million TCR-beta sequences were generated from 15-18 subjects. TCRdb fed the 5' RACE reads into MiXCR, producing one record per CDR3 protein. Of under 35,000 distinct CDR3 sequences in the sample, 13% are singletons; the top ten hold around 5%. Germline values: CDR1 DFQATT, CDR2 SNEGSKA (reference sequence). After removal of 1 base from V and 4 bases from J, the junction contained 11 bases not matched to a gene. The CDR3 spans 16 residues. The time point denotes: technical triplicate 2. The T cells used for sorted libraries numbered approximately 1 million, either CD4+ or CD8+.

The sequencing sample was made of CD4+ T cells from blood. The sequence came from a female donor with HTLV-1-associated myelopathy (HAM/TSP). This chain links TRBV20-1 with TRBJ2-3; 7 bases match TRBD2. The CDR3 spells CSARVISGLGADTQYF. The CDR3 DNA sequence: TGCAGTGCTAGAGTCATTAGCGGGCTCGGGGCAGATACGCAGTATTTT.